The T cell receptor (beta chain) described here comes from a study of OX40 agonist ivuxolimab in advanced cancers. V trimming: 5 bases; J trimming: 5 bases; junction bases outside the gene matches: 12. The germline V gene encodes CDR1 KGHSH and CDR2 LQKENI. The CDR3 is 16 residues long. Sequencing used immunoSEQ multiplex PCR; TCRdb keeps in-frame clones, though not all of them. The sample lists 83,000 or so clones, about 88% occurring once. The chain links TRBV18 to TRBJ1-5; 7 nucleotides align to TRBD1. The sample consisted of CD4+ or CD8+ T cells sorted from blood, taken in a trial of the OX40 agonist ivuxolimab. This TCR came from an adult with an advanced solid tumor such as melanoma, head and neck, liver or kidney cancer. The CDR3 sequence: CASSAIGTVGYQPQHF. CDR3 nucleotide sequence: TGTGCCAGCTCAGCTATAGGGACAGTGGGATATCAGCCCCAGCATTTT.